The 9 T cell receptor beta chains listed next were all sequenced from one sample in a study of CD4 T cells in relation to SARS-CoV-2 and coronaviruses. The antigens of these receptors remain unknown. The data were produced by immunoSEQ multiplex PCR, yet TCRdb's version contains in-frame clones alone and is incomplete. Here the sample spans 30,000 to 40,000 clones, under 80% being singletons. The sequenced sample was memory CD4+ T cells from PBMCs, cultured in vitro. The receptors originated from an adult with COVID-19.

For the CDR3, the DNA is TGTGCCAGCCGACGAGGAGGGGGCGGTCTAGCCAAAAACATTCAGTACTTC. The encoded protein is CASRRGGGGLAKNIQYF. The chain joins TRBV28 to TRBJ2-4, with a possible D match to TRBD1 (7 bases). The CDR3 spans 17 residues. Germline lookup yields CDR1 MDHEN and CDR2 SYDVKM. Trimming took off 8 bases at V and 0 bases at J, with 20 bases between the two ends.

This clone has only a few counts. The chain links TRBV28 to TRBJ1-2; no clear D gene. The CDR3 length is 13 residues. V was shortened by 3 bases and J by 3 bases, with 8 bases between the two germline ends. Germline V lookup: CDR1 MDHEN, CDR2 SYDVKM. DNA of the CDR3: TGTGCCAGCAGTTTTGGGCCTGACTATGGCTACACCTTC. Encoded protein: CASSFGPDYGYTF.

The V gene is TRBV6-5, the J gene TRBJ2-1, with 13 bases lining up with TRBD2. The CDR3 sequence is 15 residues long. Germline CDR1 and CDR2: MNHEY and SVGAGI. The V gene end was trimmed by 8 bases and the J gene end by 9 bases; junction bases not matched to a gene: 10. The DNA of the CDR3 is TGTGCCAGCGCTAGGACTAGCGGGAGCGCCGGTGAGCAGTTCTTC. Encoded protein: CASARTSGSAGEQFF.

The CDR3 protein is CASSWGQSNTEAFF. The CDR3 coding sequence is TGTGCCAGTAGCTGGGGACAGTCGAACACTGAAGCTTTCTTT. The V gene is TRBV19, the J gene TRBJ1-1, with 7 bases identical to TRBD1. The CDR3 is made up of 14 amino acids. CDR1 is LNHDA and CDR2 is SQIVND in the germline V gene (reference sequence). The ends lost 6 bases at V and 1 base at J; junction bases unmatched: 5. Filled out from reference TRBV19 and TRBJ1-1, the complete variable domain reads DGGITQSPKYLFRKEGQNVTLSCEQNLNHDAMYWYRQDPGQGLRLIYYSQIVNDFQKGDIAEGYSVSREKKESFPLTVTSAQKNPTAFYLCASSWGQSNTEAFFGQGTRLTVV.

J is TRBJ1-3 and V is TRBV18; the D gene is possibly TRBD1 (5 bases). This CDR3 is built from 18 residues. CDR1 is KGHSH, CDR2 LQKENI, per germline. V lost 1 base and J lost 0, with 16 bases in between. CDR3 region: CASSPRGGADSSGNTIYF. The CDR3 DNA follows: TGTGCCAGCTCACCACGCGGTGGGGCCGATAGCTCTGGAAACACCATATATTTT.

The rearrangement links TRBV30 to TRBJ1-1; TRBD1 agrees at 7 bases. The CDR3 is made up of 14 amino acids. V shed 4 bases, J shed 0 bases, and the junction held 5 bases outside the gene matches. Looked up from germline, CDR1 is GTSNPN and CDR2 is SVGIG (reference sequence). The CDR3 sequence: CAWNVRGMNTEAFF. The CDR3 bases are TGTGCCTGGAATGTCAGGGGGATGAACACTGAAGCTTTCTTT.

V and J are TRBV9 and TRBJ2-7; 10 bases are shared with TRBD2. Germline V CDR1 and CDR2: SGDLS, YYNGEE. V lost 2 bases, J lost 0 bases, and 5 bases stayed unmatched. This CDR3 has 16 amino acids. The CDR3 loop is CASSVGTSANSYEQYF. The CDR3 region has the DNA TGTGCCAGCAGCGTCGGGACTAGCGCCAACTCCTACGAGCAGTACTTC.

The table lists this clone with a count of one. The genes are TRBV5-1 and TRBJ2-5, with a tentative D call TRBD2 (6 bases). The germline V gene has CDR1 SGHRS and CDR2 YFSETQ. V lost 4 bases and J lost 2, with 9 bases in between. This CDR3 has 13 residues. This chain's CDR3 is CASSPGGQETQYF. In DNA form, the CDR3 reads TGCGCCAGCAGCCCCGGGGGACAAGAGACCCAGTACTTC.

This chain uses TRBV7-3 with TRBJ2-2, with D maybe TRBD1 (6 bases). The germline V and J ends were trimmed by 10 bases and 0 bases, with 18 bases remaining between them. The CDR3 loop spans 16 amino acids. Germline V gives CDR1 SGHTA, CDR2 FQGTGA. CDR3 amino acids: CATGTGTSTNTGELFF. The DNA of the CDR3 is TGTGCCACAGGGACCGGGACAAGTACGAACACCGGGGAGCTGTTTTTT.